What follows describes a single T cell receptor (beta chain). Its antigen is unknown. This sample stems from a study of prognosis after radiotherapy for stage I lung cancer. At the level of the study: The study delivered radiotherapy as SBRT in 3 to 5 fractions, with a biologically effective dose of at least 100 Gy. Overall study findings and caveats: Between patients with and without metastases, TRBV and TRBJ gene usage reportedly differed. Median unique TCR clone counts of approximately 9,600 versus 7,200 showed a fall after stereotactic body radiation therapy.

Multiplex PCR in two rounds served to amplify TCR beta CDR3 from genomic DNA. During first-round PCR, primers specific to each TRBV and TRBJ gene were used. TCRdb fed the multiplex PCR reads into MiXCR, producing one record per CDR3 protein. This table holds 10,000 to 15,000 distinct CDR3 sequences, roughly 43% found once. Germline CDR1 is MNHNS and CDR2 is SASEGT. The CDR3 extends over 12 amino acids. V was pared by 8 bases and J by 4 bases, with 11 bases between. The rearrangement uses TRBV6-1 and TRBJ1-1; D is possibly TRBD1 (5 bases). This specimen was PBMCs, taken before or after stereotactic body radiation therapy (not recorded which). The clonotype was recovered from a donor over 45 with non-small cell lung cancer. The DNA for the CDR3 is TGTGCCAGCGGGGGAGCGGTCACTGAAGCTTTCTTT. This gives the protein CASGGAVTEAFF.